This T cell receptor beta chain is from a study of blood T cell repertoires in COVID-19. Study-wide context: Material from acute and convalescent COVID-19 was sourced from the United States, Italy and Spain.

CDR1 and CDR2 from the germline V gene are SGDLS and YYNGEE. The CDR3 totals 14 residues. V gave up 4 bases and J gave up 8 bases, with 18 bases separating them. Per the study methods: Reference gene primer amplification in the assay estimated nucleated cell counts. Method: immunoSEQ multiplex PCR; TCRdb's copy keeps in-frame clones and lacks some. Clone size and V and J calls were adopted from that table, with D and trimming inferred from the DNA. The sample lists about 190,000 clones, about 77% seen once, with around 2.8% in the top ten. This clone was found once. The sample consisted of peripheral blood. This chain connects TRBV9 to TRBJ1-2; D may be TRBD1 (6 bases). The TCR comes from a woman of 80 years or more with active or convalescent COVID-19. The CDR3 nucleotides read TGTGCCAGCAGCTCCTCAAGGGGACAAGGGGGCTACACCTTC. This encodes CASSSSRGQGGYTF.